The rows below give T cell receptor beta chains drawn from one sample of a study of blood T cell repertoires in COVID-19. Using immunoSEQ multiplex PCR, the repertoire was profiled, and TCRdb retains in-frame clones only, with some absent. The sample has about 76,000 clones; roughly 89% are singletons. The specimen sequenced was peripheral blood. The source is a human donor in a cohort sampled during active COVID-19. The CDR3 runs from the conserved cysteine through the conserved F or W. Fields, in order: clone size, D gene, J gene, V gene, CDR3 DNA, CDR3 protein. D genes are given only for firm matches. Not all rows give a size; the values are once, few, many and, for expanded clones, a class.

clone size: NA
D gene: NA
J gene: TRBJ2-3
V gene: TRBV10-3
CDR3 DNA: TGTGCCATCAGGGAGTTGGTGGGGCCCCAGTATTTT
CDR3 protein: CAIRELVGPQYF

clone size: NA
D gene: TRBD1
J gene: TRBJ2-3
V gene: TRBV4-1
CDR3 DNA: TGCGCCAGCAGCCAGTTAAGACAGGGGGCTACGCAGTATTTT
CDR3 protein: CASSQLRQGATQYF

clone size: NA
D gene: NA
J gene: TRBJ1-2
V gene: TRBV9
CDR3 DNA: TGTGCCAGCAGCGTTGGGTTCAGCGGCGGGTATGGCTACACCTTC
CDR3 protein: CASSVGFSGGYGYTF

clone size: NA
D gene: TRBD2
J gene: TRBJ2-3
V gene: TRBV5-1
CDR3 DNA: TGCGCCAGCAGCTTGGGTGAGCGGGGCAGCACAGATACGCAGTATTTT
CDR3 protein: CASSLGERGSTDTQYF

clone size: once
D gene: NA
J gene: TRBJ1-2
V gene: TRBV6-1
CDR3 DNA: TGTGCCAGCAGTGAGTGGCAGACTTACTATGGCTACACCTTC
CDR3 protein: CASSEWQTYYGYTF

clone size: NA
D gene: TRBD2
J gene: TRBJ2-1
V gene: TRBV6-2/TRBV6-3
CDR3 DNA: TGTGCCAGCAGTCCCCCGGGACTAGCGGTTTTCAATGAGCAGTTCTTC
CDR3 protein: CASSPPGLAVFNEQFF

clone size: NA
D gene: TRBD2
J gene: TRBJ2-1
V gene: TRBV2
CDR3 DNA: TGTGCCAGCAGTGAACTTCCGGGACTAGCGGGCCATGAGCAGTTCTTC
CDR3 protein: CASSELPGLAGHEQFF

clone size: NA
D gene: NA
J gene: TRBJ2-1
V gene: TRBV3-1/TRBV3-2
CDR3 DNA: TGTGCCAGCAGCCAGTACAGGGCAGGGAGTGAGCAGTTCTTC
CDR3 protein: CASSQYRAGSEQFF

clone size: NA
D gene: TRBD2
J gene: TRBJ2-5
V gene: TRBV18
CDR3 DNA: TGTGCCAGCTCACCGCAACTAGCGGGGGGGCCGTCAGAGACCCAGTACTTC
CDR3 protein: CASSPQLAGGPSETQYF

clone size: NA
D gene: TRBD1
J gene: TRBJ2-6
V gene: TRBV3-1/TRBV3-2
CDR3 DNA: TGTGCCAGCAGCCAAGGAGGGGGCGTCTCTGGGGCCAACGTCCTGACTTTC
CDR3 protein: CASSQGGGVSGANVLTF

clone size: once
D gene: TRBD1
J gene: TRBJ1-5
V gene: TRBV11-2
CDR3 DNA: TGTGCCAGCAGCCCCGGTGGAGGGGGCCCCAGCAATCAGCCCCAGCATTTT
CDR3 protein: CASSPGGGGPSNQPQHF

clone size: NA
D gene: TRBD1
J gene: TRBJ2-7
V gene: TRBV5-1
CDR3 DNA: TGCGCCAGCAGCGCGACAGGGCTGTACGAGCAGTACTTC
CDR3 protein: CASSATGLYEQYF

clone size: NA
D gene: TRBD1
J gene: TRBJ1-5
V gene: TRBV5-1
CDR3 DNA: TGCGCCAGCAGCTTGGCCGCAGGGGGCGAACAGCCCCAGCATTTT
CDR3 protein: CASSLAAGGEQPQHF

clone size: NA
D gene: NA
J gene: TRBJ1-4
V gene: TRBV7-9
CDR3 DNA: TGTGCCAGCAGCATCAACAGGGATGGTAATGAAAAACTGTTTTTT
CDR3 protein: CASSINRDGNEKLFF

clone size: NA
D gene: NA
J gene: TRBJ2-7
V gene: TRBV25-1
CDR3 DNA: TGTGCCAGCCGGACGGCCGGAGGTTACGAGCAGTACTTC
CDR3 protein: CASRTAGGYEQYF

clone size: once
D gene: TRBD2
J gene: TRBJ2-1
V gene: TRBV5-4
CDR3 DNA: TGTGCCAGCAGCCCCTTAGCGGGGGGGGCCGCTGAGCAGTTCTTC
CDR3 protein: CASSPLAGGAAEQFF

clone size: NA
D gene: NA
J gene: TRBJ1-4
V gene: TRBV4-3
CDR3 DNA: TGCGCCAGCAGCTCGCAGGGTATTGGTGAAAAACTGTTTTTT
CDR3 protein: CASSSQGIGEKLFF

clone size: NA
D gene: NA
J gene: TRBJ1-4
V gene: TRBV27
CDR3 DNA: TGTGCCAGTCGGGGGTCCGGAACTAATGAAAAACTGTTTTTT
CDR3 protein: CASRGSGTNEKLFF

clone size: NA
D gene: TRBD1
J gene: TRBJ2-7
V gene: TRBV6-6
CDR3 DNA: TGTGCCACTTCGACAGGGGCAACTTACGAGCAGTACTTC
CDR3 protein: CATSTGATYEQYF

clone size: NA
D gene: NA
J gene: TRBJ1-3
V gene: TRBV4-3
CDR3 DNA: TGCGCCAGCAGCCAAGATCATACTCGACGCGGGGCTAACTCTGGAAACACCATATATTTT
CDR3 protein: CASSQDHTRRGANSGNTIYF

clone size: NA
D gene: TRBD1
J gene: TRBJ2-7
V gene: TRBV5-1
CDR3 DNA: TGCGCCAGCAGCGGACCGGGACAGGGAGGCGAGCAGTACTTC
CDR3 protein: CASSGPGQGGEQYF

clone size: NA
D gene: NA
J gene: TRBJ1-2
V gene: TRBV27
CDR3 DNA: TGTGCCAGCGCACCCGGGACAAACACCTATGGCTACACCTTC
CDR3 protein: CASAPGTNTYGYTF

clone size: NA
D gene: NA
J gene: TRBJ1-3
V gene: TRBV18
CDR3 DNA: TGTGCCAGCTCACCACCGGGAGGTTACACCATATATTTT
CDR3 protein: CASSPPGGYTIYF

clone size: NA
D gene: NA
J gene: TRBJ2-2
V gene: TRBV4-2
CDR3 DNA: TGTGCCAGCAGCTCCGCGGGACCCGCCACCGGGGAGCTGTTTTTT
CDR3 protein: CASSSAGPATGELFF

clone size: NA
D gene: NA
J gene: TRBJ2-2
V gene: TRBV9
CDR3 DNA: TGTGCCAGCAGCGTAGAGCTACGGAACACCGGGGAGCTGTTTTTT
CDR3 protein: CASSVELRNTGELFF

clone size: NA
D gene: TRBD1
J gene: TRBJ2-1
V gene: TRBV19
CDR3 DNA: TGTGCCAGTAGTATTGAGACAGGGGACCCCTACAATGAGCAGTTCTTC
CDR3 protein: CASSIETGDPYNEQFF

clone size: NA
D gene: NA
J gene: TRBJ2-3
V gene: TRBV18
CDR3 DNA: TGTGCCAGCTCACCACCGTCGGTGGGCACAGATACGCAGTATTTT
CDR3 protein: CASSPPSVGTDTQYF

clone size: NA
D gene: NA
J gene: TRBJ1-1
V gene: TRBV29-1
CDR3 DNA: TGCAGCGTTGGACAGATCTCTGAAGCTTTCTTT
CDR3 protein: CSVGQISEAFF

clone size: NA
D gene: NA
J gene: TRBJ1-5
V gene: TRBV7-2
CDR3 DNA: TGTGCCAGCAGCTTAGCGGGGAGGCCCCAGCATTTT
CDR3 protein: CASSLAGRPQHF

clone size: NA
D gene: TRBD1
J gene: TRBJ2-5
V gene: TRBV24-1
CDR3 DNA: TGTGCCACCAGTGATGGACAGGGGCGCAGGGAGACCCAGTACTTC
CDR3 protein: CATSDGQGRRETQYF

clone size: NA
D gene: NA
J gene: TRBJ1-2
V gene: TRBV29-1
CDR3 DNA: TGCAGCGTTTCTGGGGGACTCCCCAACTATGGCTACACCTTC
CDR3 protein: CSVSGGLPNYGYTF

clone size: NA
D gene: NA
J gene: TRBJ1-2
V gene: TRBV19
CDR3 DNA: TGTGCCAGTAGTAACCCCTCCGGGTTTCAGCAAAGGATGTTCAACTATGGCTACACCTTC
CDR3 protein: CASSNPSGFQQRMFNYGYTF

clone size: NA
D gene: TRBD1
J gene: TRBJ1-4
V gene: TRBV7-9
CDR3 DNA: TGTGCCAGCAGCTCCGGGACAGGGAATGAAAAACTGTTTTTT
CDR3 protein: CASSSGTGNEKLFF

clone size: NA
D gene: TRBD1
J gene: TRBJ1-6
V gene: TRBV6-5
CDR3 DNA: TGTGCCAGCAGTTACAGGGGACAGGGGGAAGGGTCACCCCTCCACTTT
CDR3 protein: CASSYRGQGEGSPLHF

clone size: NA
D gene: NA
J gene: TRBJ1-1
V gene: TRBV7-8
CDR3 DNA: TGTGCCAGCAGCCAACCCTGGCGGGGCCCGAACACTGAAGCTTTCTTT
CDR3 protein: CASSQPWRGPNTEAFF

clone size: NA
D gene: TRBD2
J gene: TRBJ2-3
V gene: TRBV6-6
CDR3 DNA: TGTGCCAGCACCAGCGGGGGGATCGTAGATACGCAGTATTTT
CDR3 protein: CASTSGGIVDTQYF

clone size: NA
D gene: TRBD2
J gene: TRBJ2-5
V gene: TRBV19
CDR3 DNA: TGTGCCAGTAGTTCGGGACGGGGGGGAGAGACCCAGTACTTC
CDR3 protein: CASSSGRGGETQYF

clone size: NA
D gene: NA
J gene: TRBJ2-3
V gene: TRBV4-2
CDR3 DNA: TGTGCCAGCAGCCAAGTCGAGGGGGGGTTTACAGATACGCAGTATTTT
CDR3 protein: CASSQVEGGFTDTQYF

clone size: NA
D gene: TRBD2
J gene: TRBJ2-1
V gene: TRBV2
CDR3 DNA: TGTGCCAGCAGCACCGGGACTACCTTAGATGAGCAGTTCTTC
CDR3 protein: CASSTGTTLDEQFF

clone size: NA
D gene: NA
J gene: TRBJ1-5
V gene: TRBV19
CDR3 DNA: TGTGCCAGTAGTAATCCTTACTTAAATCAGCCCCAGCATTTT
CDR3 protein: CASSNPYLNQPQHF

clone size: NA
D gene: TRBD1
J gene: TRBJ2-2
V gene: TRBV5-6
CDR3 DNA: TGTGCCAGCAGCTTGGAGGCCAGGGGGCGAGGGGAGCTGTTTTTT
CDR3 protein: CASSLEARGRGELFF

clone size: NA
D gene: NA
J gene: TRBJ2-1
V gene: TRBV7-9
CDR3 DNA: TGTGCCAGCAGCTCAAAACAGGGAGAAACCTACAATGAGCAGTTCTTC
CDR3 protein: CASSSKQGETYNEQFF

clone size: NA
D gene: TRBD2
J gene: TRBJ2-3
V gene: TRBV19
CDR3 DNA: TGTGCCAGTAGTATGAGGGGCGGGGGGTCAGATACGCAGTATTTT
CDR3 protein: CASSMRGGGSDTQYF

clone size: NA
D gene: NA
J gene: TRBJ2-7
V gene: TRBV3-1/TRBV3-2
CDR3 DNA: TGTGCCAGCAGCCAAGGGTCAGGGGCCTACGAGCAGTACTTC
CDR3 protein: CASSQGSGAYEQYF

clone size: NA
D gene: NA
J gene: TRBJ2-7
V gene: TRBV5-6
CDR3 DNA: TGTGCCAGCAGCTTCAGGGGCAGGGGGGCCAGATTGCCAACCTACGAGCAGTACTTC
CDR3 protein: CASSFRGRGARLPTYEQYF

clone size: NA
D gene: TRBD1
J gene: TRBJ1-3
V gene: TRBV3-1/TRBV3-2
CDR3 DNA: TGTGCCAGCAGCCAGTTTGCCCCGACAGGGGCGGGAAACACCATATATTTT
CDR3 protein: CASSQFAPTGAGNTIYF

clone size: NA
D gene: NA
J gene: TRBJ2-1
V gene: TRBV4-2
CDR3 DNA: TGTGCCAGCAGCCAAATTAGCGGATCCTACAATGAGCAGTTCTTC
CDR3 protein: CASSQISGSYNEQFF

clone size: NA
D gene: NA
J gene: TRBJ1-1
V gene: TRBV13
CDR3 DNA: TGTGCCAGCAGCCCCAGGGTGATGAACACTGAAGCTTTCTTT
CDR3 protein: CASSPRVMNTEAFF

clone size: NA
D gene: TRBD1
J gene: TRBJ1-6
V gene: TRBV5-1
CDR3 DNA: TGCGCCAGCAGCACGGGACAGTACTCCTATAATTCACCCCTCCACTTT
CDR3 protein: CASSTGQYSYNSPLHF

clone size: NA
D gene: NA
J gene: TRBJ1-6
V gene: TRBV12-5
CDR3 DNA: TGTGCTAGTGGTTTGCAGGGTAATTCACCCCTCCACTTT
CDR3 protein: CASGLQGNSPLHF

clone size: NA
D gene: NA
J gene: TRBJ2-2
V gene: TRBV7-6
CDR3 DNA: TGTGCCAGCAGTTTGACACCTTCCCGGGAGCTGTTTTTT
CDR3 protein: CASSLTPSRELFF

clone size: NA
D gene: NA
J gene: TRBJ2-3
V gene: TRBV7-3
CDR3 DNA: TGTGCCAGCAGCCTTGGCCGACAGACAGATACGCAGTATTTT
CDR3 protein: CASSLGRQTDTQYF

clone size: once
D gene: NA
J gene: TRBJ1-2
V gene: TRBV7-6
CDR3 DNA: TGTGCCAGCAGCTTATCGGAGGGCTATGGCTACACCTTC
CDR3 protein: CASSLSEGYGYTF

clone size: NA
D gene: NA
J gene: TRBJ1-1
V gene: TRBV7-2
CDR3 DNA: TGTGCCAGCAGCTTTGGACATTCTGGCACTGAAGCTTTCTTT
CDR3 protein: CASSFGHSGTEAFF